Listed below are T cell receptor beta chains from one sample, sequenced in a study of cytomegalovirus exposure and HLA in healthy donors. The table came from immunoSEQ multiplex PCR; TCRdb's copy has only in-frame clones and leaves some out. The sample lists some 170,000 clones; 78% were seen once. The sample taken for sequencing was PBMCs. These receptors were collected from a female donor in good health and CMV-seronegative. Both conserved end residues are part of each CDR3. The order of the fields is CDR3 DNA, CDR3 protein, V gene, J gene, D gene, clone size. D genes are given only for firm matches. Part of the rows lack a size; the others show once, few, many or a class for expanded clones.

CDR3 DNA: TGCGCCAGCAGCCCCGGCACGCGGGAGCAGTATTTT
CDR3 protein: CASSPGTREQYF
V gene: TRBV4-1
J gene: TRBJ2-3
D gene: .
clone size: .

CDR3 DNA: TGTGCCAGCAGCTTGGGGGCCCTGGGTGGGCAGTTCTTC
CDR3 protein: CASSLGALGGQFF
V gene: TRBV11-3
J gene: TRBJ2-1
D gene: .
clone size: .

CDR3 DNA: TGTGCCAGCAGTCCAGGACTCAATGAGCAGTTCTTC
CDR3 protein: CASSPGLNEQFF
V gene: TRBV27
J gene: TRBJ2-1
D gene: .
clone size: .

CDR3 DNA: TGTGCCAGCAGCACTGGGGGCGGGGGCCCCTCCTACAATGAGCAGTTCTTC
CDR3 protein: CASSTGGGGPSYNEQFF
V gene: TRBV7-2
J gene: TRBJ2-1
D gene: .
clone size: .

CDR3 DNA: TGTGCCAGTAGTTTCTCCTTCAGGGGTGCCTACGAGCAGTACTTC
CDR3 protein: CASSFSFRGAYEQYF
V gene: TRBV19
J gene: TRBJ2-7
D gene: .
clone size: .

CDR3 DNA: TGTGCCAGCAGCCCCCGTCCCGGGACTCAAAGCAGGTTCCACGAGCAGTACTTC
CDR3 protein: CASSPRPGTQSRFHEQYF
V gene: TRBV5-8
J gene: TRBJ2-7
D gene: .
clone size: few

CDR3 DNA: TGTGCCAGCAGCCAAACGGGACAGGGGTCGGATACGCAGTATTTT
CDR3 protein: CASSQTGQGSDTQYF
V gene: TRBV14
J gene: TRBJ2-3
D gene: TRBD1
clone size: .

CDR3 DNA: TGCGCCAGCAGTTCCGGGACAGGGGAGTTTGAGCAGTTCTTC
CDR3 protein: CASSSGTGEFEQFF
V gene: TRBV5-1
J gene: TRBJ2-1
D gene: TRBD1
clone size: once

CDR3 DNA: TGCGCCAGCAGCCAAGATCTAGGACAGGGGTACAATGAGCAGTTCTTC
CDR3 protein: CASSQDLGQGYNEQFF
V gene: TRBV4-1
J gene: TRBJ2-1
D gene: TRBD1
clone size: .

CDR3 DNA: TGTGCCAGCAGTATATCTAGCGGGGCCTACAATGAGCAGTTCTTC
CDR3 protein: CASSISSGAYNEQFF
V gene: TRBV6-4
J gene: TRBJ2-1
D gene: TRBD2
clone size: .

CDR3 DNA: TGTGCCAGCAGCCTTAACGGACAGGGGGCAGATACGCAGTATTTT
CDR3 protein: CASSLNGQGADTQYF
V gene: TRBV7-9
J gene: TRBJ2-3
D gene: TRBD1
clone size: .

CDR3 DNA: TGTGCCACCAGCAGAGATTATCGCCAGGGGAATGAGCAGTTCTTC
CDR3 protein: CATSRDYRQGNEQFF
V gene: TRBV15
J gene: TRBJ2-1
D gene: .
clone size: .

CDR3 DNA: TGTGCCAGCAGCTTAGAAGGAGGATTAGCCAAAAACATTCAGTACTTC
CDR3 protein: CASSLEGGLAKNIQYF
V gene: TRBV11-3
J gene: TRBJ2-4
D gene: .
clone size: .

CDR3 DNA: TGTGCCAGCAGTTACCGAGGTAGAGCTTTCTTT
CDR3 protein: CASSYRGRAFF
V gene: TRBV6-5
J gene: TRBJ1-1
D gene: .
clone size: .

CDR3 DNA: TGTGCCAGCAGCGTACAGGGGCAGGGCACTGAAGCTTTCTTT
CDR3 protein: CASSVQGQGTEAFF
V gene: TRBV9
J gene: TRBJ1-1
D gene: .
clone size: .

CDR3 DNA: TGTGCCAGTAGTATGCAGGACACCTCCTACAATGAGCAGTTCTTC
CDR3 protein: CASSMQDTSYNEQFF
V gene: TRBV19
J gene: TRBJ2-1
D gene: .
clone size: .

CDR3 DNA: TGTGCCAGCAGTTTGGGTCTTAGCTACTACGAGCAGTACTTC
CDR3 protein: CASSLGLSYYEQYF
V gene: TRBV28
J gene: TRBJ2-7
D gene: .
clone size: .

CDR3 DNA: TGTGCCAGCAGCTCCCGGACTAGGCCCCCCTACGAGCAGTACTTC
CDR3 protein: CASSSRTRPPYEQYF
V gene: TRBV11-2
J gene: TRBJ2-7
D gene: TRBD2
clone size: .

CDR3 DNA: TGTGCCAGCAAATTCTCTAGGACTAGCGGGGGCCACGAGCAGTACTTC
CDR3 protein: CASKFSRTSGGHEQYF
V gene: TRBV2
J gene: TRBJ2-7
D gene: TRBD2
clone size: .

CDR3 DNA: TGTGCCACCAGCAGAGATAACACTGGAAACACCATATATTTT
CDR3 protein: CATSRDNTGNTIYF
V gene: TRBV15
J gene: TRBJ1-3
D gene: .
clone size: .

CDR3 DNA: TGTGCCAGCAGCTCCGTACTAGACTACTACGAGCAGTACTTC
CDR3 protein: CASSSVLDYYEQYF
V gene: TRBV7-3
J gene: TRBJ2-7
D gene: .
clone size: .

CDR3 DNA: TGCGCCAGCAGCCAAGATAACGGGGGGTACCAAGAGACCCAGTACTTC
CDR3 protein: CASSQDNGGYQETQYF
V gene: TRBV4-1
J gene: TRBJ2-5
D gene: TRBD2
clone size: .

CDR3 DNA: TGTGCCAGCAGCTTGGTGGCGGGAGTACTGTACTTC
CDR3 protein: CASSLVAGVLYF
V gene: TRBV5-6
J gene: TRBJ2-7
D gene: TRBD2
clone size: .

CDR3 DNA: TGTGCCAGCAGTGAAGGCACAGGGGGAGCTATGAACACTGAAGCTTTCTTT
CDR3 protein: CASSEGTGGAMNTEAFF
V gene: TRBV6-1
J gene: TRBJ1-1
D gene: TRBD1
clone size: .

CDR3 DNA: TGTGCCAGCAGCCCCGGGGGGGGCTATTCACCCCTCCACTTT
CDR3 protein: CASSPGGGYSPLHF
V gene: TRBV28
J gene: TRBJ1-6
D gene: .
clone size: once

CDR3 DNA: TGTGCCACCAGCAGATCGGGCTGGGGGACAGGGGGGGTTATAGCTGAAGCTTTCTTT
CDR3 protein: CATSRSGWGTGGVIAEAFF
V gene: TRBV15
J gene: TRBJ1-1
D gene: TRBD1
clone size: .

CDR3 DNA: TGCGCCAGCAGCTCAACCCGGGACAGGGGATGGAACACTGAAGCTTTCTTT
CDR3 protein: CASSSTRDRGWNTEAFF
V gene: TRBV5-1
J gene: TRBJ1-1
D gene: TRBD1
clone size: once

CDR3 DNA: TGTGCCAGCAGTTTAGGGCCCTGGGGCCTGAACACTGAAGCTTTCTTT
CDR3 protein: CASSLGPWGLNTEAFF
V gene: TRBV27
J gene: TRBJ1-1
D gene: .
clone size: .

CDR3 DNA: TGTGCCAGTAGTATAGCACAGGGACATGAAGCTTTCTTT
CDR3 protein: CASSIAQGHEAFF
V gene: TRBV19
J gene: TRBJ1-1
D gene: .
clone size: .

CDR3 DNA: TGCAGCGTTGATCGGGGGGCCAGGAACACTGAAGCTTTCTTT
CDR3 protein: CSVDRGARNTEAFF
V gene: TRBV29-1
J gene: TRBJ1-1
D gene: .
clone size: .

CDR3 DNA: TGTGCCAGCAGCGACTACCCGGCGGGAGGGCCCCACGAGCAGTACTTC
CDR3 protein: CASSDYPAGGPHEQYF
V gene: TRBV28
J gene: TRBJ2-7
D gene: TRBD2
clone size: .

CDR3 DNA: TGTGCCAGCAGCTTATCTTCGCTGAGTCTGAGAAATGATCAGCCCCAGCATTTT
CDR3 protein: CASSLSSLSLRNDQPQHF
V gene: TRBV7-8
J gene: TRBJ1-5
D gene: .
clone size: few

CDR3 DNA: TGTGCCAGCAGCCCCCCGGGACAGAAGAACACTGAAGCTTTCTTT
CDR3 protein: CASSPPGQKNTEAFF
V gene: TRBV4-2
J gene: TRBJ1-1
D gene: TRBD1
clone size: .

CDR3 DNA: TGTGCCAGCAGCCCCCAACTAGCGGGGAACTACAAGCAGTACTTC
CDR3 protein: CASSPQLAGNYKQYF
V gene: TRBV7-9
J gene: TRBJ2-7
D gene: TRBD2
clone size: .

CDR3 DNA: TGTGCCAGCAGTTATCTAGCGGGGTCCTACGAGCAGTACTTC
CDR3 protein: CASSYLAGSYEQYF
V gene: TRBV6-5
J gene: TRBJ2-7
D gene: TRBD2
clone size: .

CDR3 DNA: TGCGCCAGCAGCTTGGATTCCCCGGGGGGCTCCTACGAGCAGTACTTC
CDR3 protein: CASSLDSPGGSYEQYF
V gene: TRBV5-1
J gene: TRBJ2-7
D gene: TRBD2
clone size: .

CDR3 DNA: TGTGCCAGCAGTTCACAGGGGGTCGTCTATGGCTACACCTTC
CDR3 protein: CASSSQGVVYGYTF
V gene: TRBV28
J gene: TRBJ1-2
D gene: TRBD1
clone size: few

CDR3 DNA: TGTGCCAGCAGTGAGGGCGGCAACTATGGCTACACCTTC
CDR3 protein: CASSEGGNYGYTF
V gene: TRBV27
J gene: TRBJ1-2
D gene: .
clone size: .

CDR3 DNA: TGTGCCAGCAGCCCGAAGGGCAGGGTCACTGAAGCTTTCTTT
CDR3 protein: CASSPKGRVTEAFF
V gene: TRBV5-4
J gene: TRBJ1-1
D gene: .
clone size: .

CDR3 DNA: TGTGCCAGCAGCTTAGGCCTACCTAGTCGACTCACAGATACGCAGTATTTT
CDR3 protein: CASSLGLPSRLTDTQYF
V gene: TRBV11-3
J gene: TRBJ2-3
D gene: .
clone size: .

CDR3 DNA: TGTGCCAGCAGCCTCCGACTAGCGGGAGGTACAGATACGCAGTATTTT
CDR3 protein: CASSLRLAGGTDTQYF
V gene: TRBV7-3
J gene: TRBJ2-3
D gene: TRBD2
clone size: .

CDR3 DNA: TGCGCCAGCAGCTTACGAGGAGGGGGGGTCTACGAGCAGTACTTC
CDR3 protein: CASSLRGGGVYEQYF
V gene: TRBV5-1
J gene: TRBJ2-7
D gene: .
clone size: .

CDR3 DNA: TGTGCCAGCAGACCGACAGGGTTTCCGCGGGAGCAGTACTTC
CDR3 protein: CASRPTGFPREQYF
V gene: TRBV6-5
J gene: TRBJ2-7
D gene: TRBD1
clone size: .

CDR3 DNA: TGTGCCAGCAGCCTCGGATGGGGGCCGACAGATACGCAGTATTTT
CDR3 protein: CASSLGWGPTDTQYF
V gene: TRBV7-3
J gene: TRBJ2-3
D gene: .
clone size: once